The source of this T cell receptor (beta chain) is a study of cytomegalovirus exposure and HLA in healthy donors. Findings and limits, study-wide: The authors enumerated over 150 TCR beta chains as linked to cytomegalovirus. According to a subsequent analysis, TCR clusters identified in the first cohort showed a tendency to co-occur across the approximately 130 validation repertoires.

As to this clone: The antigen is not known.

Germline-derived CDR1 and CDR2 are MNHEY and SVGAGI. J lost 3 bases, V lost 4 bases, and 6 bases had no gene match. The CDR3 runs 16 residues. The table came from immunoSEQ multiplex PCR; TCRdb's copy has only in-frame clones and leaves some out. The sample records about 160,000 clones, roughly 96% being singletons. The sequenced sample was PBMCs. The receptor's source is a woman aged 18 to 35 in good health and CMV-seronegative. The V and J genes are TRBV6-5 and TRBJ1-4; 9 positions match TRBD1. The CDR3 here is CASSSGTGRANEKLFF. The CDR3, as DNA: TGTGCCAGCAGTTCCGGGACAGGGAGGGCTAATGAAAAACTGTTTTTT.